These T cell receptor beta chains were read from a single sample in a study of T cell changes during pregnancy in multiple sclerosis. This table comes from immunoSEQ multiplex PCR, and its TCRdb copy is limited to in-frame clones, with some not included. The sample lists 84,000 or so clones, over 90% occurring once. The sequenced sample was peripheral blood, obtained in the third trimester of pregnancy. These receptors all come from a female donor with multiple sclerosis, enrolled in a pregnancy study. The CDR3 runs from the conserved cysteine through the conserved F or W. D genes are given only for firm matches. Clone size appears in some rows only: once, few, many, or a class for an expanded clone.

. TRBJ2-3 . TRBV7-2 CASSLARGDTQYF TGTGCCAGCAGCTTGGCTAGAGGAGATACGCAGTATTTT
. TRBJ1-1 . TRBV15 CATSRDRGRGTEAFF TGTGCCACCAGCAGAGATCGGGGTCGAGGGACTGAAGCTTTCTTT
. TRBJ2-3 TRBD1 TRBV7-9 CASSSGQGAADTQYF TGTGCCAGCAGCTCGGGACAGGGGGCCGCAGATACGCAGTATTTT
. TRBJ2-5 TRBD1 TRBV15 CATSRDRGGETQYF TGTGCCACCAGCAGGGACAGGGGGGGGGAGACCCAGTACTTC
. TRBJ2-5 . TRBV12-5 CASGLPSQALQETQYF TGTGCTAGTGGTTTACCGTCTCAGGCGCTACAAGAGACCCAGTACTTC
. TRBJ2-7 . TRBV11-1 CASSLVGRRSREASYEQYF TGTGCCAGCAGCTTAGTGGGCAGGCGGAGCAGGGAAGCATCCTACGAGCAGTACTTC
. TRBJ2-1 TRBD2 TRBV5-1 CASSVSSGSSYNEQFF TGCGCCAGCAGCGTCTCAAGCGGGAGCTCCTACAATGAGCAGTTCTTC
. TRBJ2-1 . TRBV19 CASSTLYGPYNEQFF TGTGCCAGTAGTACCCTCTACGGTCCTTACAATGAGCAGTTCTTC
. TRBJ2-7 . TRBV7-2 CASSPLAGTYYEQYF TGTGCCAGCAGCCCCCTGGCGGGAACATACTACGAGCAGTACTTC
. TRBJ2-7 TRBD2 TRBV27 CASSLSGRDYEQYF TGTGCCAGCAGTTTAAGCGGGAGGGACTACGAGCAGTACTTC
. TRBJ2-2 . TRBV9 CASSVSSRNTGELFF TGTGCCAGCAGCGTCTCTAGCAGGAACACCGGGGAGCTGTTTTTT
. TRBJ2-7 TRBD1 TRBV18 CASSPPRQGARGEQYF TGTGCCAGCTCACCACCCCGACAGGGGGCTCGAGGCGAGCAGTACTTC
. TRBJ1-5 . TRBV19 CASSSPYRERNQPQHF TGTGCCAGTAGTAGTCCCTACCGGGAGAGGAATCAGCCCCAGCATTTT
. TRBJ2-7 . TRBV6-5 CASSPGLAFEQYF TGTGCCAGCAGTCCGGGACTGGCTTTCGAGCAGTACTTC
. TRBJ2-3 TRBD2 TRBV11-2 CASSLRLAGGSTDTQYF TGTGCCAGCAGCCTTCGACTAGCGGGAGGCTCCACAGATACGCAGTATTTT
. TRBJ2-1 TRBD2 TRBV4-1 CASSQDGREKGQFF TGCGCCAGCAGCCAAGATGGGAGGGAGAAGGGGCAGTTCTTC
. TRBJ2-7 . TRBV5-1 CASSLEGGGSLVREQYF TGCGCCAGCAGCTTGGAGGGGGGCGGGAGCTTGGTGCGCGAGCAGTACTTC
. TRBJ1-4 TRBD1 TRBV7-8 CASSPGQGTTNEKLFF TGTGCCAGCAGCCCGGGACAGGGCACAACTAATGAAAAACTGTTTTTT
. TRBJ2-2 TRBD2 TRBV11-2 CASSFPTSLGGELFF TGTGCCAGCAGCTTTCCGACTAGCCTAGGCGGGGAGCTGTTTTTT
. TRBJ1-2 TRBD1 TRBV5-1 CASSSTGTGGVGGYTF TGCGCCAGCAGCTCCACCGGGACAGGGGGCGTGGGGGGCTACACCTTC
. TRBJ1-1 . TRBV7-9 CASSPISGSDTEAFF TGTGCCAGCAGCCCGATCTCGGGGTCGGACACTGAAGCTTTCTTT
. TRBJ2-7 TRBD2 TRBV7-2 CASSLGRPGGQRVEQYF TGTGCCAGCAGCTTAGGCCGGCCGGGGGGGCAGCGGGTCGAGCAGTACTTC
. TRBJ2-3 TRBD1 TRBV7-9 CASSTGTGAHSDTQYF TGTGCCAGCAGTACCGGGACAGGGGCGCACTCAGATACGCAGTATTTT
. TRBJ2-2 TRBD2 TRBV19 CASSMPLAGVTGELFF TGTGCCAGTAGTATGCCGCTAGCGGGAGTCACCGGGGAGCTGTTTTTT
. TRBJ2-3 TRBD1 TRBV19 CASSVPGQGSYTQYF TGTGCCAGTAGTGTGCCGGGACAGGGGAGTTATACGCAGTATTTT
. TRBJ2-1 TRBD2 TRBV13 CASSTRLAGDNEQFF TGTGCCAGCAGCACTAGACTAGCGGGAGACAATGAGCAGTTCTTC
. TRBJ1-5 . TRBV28 CASRPWGDSNQPQHF TGTGCCAGCAGGCCTTGGGGGGACAGCAATCAGCCCCAGCATTTT
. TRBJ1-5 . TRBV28 CASSLAASNQPQHF TGTGCCAGCAGTTTAGCAGCGAGCAATCAGCCCCAGCATTTT
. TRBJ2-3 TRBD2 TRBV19 CASSIAGAGTDTQYF TGTGCCAGTAGTATCGCGGGAGCAGGCACAGATACGCAGTATTTT
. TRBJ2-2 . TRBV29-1 CSVRFAANTGELFF TGCAGCGTAAGATTTGCAGCGAACACCGGGGAGCTGTTTTTT
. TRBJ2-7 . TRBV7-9 CASSFGGLYEQYF TGTGCCAGCAGCTTTGGAGGATTATACGAGCAGTACTTC
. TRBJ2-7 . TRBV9 CASSVTGISYEQYF TGTGCCAGCAGCGTAACGGGAATCTCCTACGAGCAGTACTTC
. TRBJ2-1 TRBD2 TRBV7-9 CASSLKAGEPHNEQFF TGTGCCAGCAGCTTGAAGGCGGGAGAACCCCACAATGAGCAGTTCTTC
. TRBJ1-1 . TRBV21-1 CAKERTGGRTNTEAFF TGTGCCAAAGAAAGGACAGGGGGACGAACGAACACTGAAGCTTTCTTT
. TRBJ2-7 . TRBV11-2 CASSLDSWARGKDEQYF TGTGCCAGCAGCTTAGATTCATGGGCGAGGGGGAAGGACGAGCAGTACTTC
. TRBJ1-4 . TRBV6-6 CASNRVGEKLFF TGTGCCAGCAACAGGGTGGGAGAAAAACTGTTTTTT
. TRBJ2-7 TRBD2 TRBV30 CAWSGGSGRAYEQYF TGTGCCTGGAGTGGGGGCAGCGGGAGGGCCTACGAGCAGTACTTC
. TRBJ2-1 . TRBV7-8 CASSLELERSDEQFF TGTGCCAGCAGCTTAGAATTGGAGCGTTCGGATGAGCAGTTCTTC
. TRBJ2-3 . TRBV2 CASKSLTSSSTDTQYF TGTGCCAGCAAGTCCTTGACTAGTTCTAGCACAGATACGCAGTATTTT
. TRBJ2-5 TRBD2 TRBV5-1 CASSRASGGQETQYF TGCGCCAGCAGCCGGGCTAGCGGGGGGCAAGAGACCCAGTACTTC
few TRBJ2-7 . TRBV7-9 CASGPRQNYEQYF TGTGCCAGTGGCCCGCGGCAGAACTACGAGCAGTACTTC
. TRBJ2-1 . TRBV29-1 CSVNRDSSYNEQFF TGCAGCGTGAACCGGGATAGCTCCTACAATGAGCAGTTCTTC
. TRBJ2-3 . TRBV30 CAWSAGNTQYF TGTGCCTGGAGTGCGGGGAATACGCAGTATTTT
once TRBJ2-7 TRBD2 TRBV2 CAVREDDSYEQYF TGTGCCGTTCGGGAGGACGACTCCTACGAGCAGTACTTC
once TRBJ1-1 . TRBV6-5 CASIVTGLRLTEAFF TGTGCCAGCATCGTAACAGGGTTAAGGTTAACTGAAGCTTTCTTT
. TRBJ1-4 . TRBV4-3 CASSQDTWADSYNEKLFF TGCGCCAGCAGCCAAGATACTTGGGCGGACTCATATAATGAAAAACTGTTTTTT
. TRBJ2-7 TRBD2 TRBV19 CASSKAAAGGEQYF TGTGCCAGTAGTAAAGCTGCGGCGGGAGGAGAGCAGTACTTC
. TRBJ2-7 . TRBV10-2 CASSRDISWTEQYF TGCGCCAGCAGCAGGGACATTAGTTGGACCGAGCAGTACTTC
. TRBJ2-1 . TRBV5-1 CASSFAQKYNEQFF TGCGCCAGCAGCTTCGCACAGAAGTACAATGAGCAGTTCTTC
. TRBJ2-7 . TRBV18 CASYSFREDEQYF TGTGCCAGTTACTCGTTCAGGGAGGACGAGCAGTACTTC
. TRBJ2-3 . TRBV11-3 CASSFSGSTDTQYF TGTGCCAGCAGCTTCAGCGGGAGCACAGATACGCAGTATTTT
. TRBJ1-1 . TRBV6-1 CASRGEGREAFF TGTGCCAGCCGGGGGGAGGGCCGGGAAGCTTTCTTT